Listed below are T cell receptor beta chains from one sample, sequenced in a study of cytomegalovirus exposure and HLA in healthy donors. The data were produced by immunoSEQ multiplex PCR, yet TCRdb's version contains in-frame clones alone and is incomplete. Of some 140,000 clones in the sample, roughly three quarters were seen once. The source material was PBMCs. The source is a man in his forties in good health and CMV-seronegative. Both conserved end residues are part of each CDR3. The order of the fields is clone size, J gene, V gene, D gene, CDR3 protein, CDR3 DNA. A D gene is named only where the DNA matches it firmly. Rows give clone size only sometimes, using once, few, many, or a class for an expanded clone.

clone size: NA
J gene: TRBJ1-2
V gene: TRBV30
D gene: TRBD1
CDR3 protein: CAWSYRGNFGGYTF
CDR3 DNA: TGTGCCTGGAGTTACAGGGGGAATTTTGGCGGCTACACCTTC

clone size: NA
J gene: TRBJ2-1
V gene: TRBV7-2
D gene: TRBD1
CDR3 protein: CASSPGQGRNEQFF
CDR3 DNA: TGTGCCAGCAGCCCAGGACAGGGAAGGAATGAGCAGTTCTTC

clone size: NA
J gene: TRBJ2-7
V gene: TRBV4-1
D gene: NA
CDR3 protein: CASSQGGTYTYEQYF
CDR3 DNA: TGCGCCAGCAGCCAAGGTGGGACTTACACCTACGAGCAGTACTTC

clone size: NA
J gene: TRBJ2-5
V gene: TRBV4-1
D gene: NA
CDR3 protein: CASSQDIGVSETQYF
CDR3 DNA: TGCGCCAGCAGCCAAGATATAGGGGTATCAGAGACCCAGTACTTC

clone size: few
J gene: TRBJ1-2
V gene: TRBV30
D gene: TRBD1
CDR3 protein: CAWSGIPGQGPHGYTF
CDR3 DNA: TGTGCCTGGAGTGGAATACCGGGACAGGGCCCCCATGGCTACACCTTC

clone size: NA
J gene: TRBJ1-2
V gene: TRBV28
D gene: NA
CDR3 protein: CASSLATATLYGYTF
CDR3 DNA: TGTGCCAGCAGTTTAGCGACAGCGACTCTCTATGGCTACACCTTC

clone size: NA
J gene: TRBJ1-1
V gene: TRBV19
D gene: TRBD1
CDR3 protein: CAVGQGGTEAFF
CDR3 DNA: TGTGCCGTTGGACAGGGTGGCACTGAAGCTTTCTTT

clone size: NA
J gene: TRBJ1-5
V gene: TRBV19
D gene: TRBD1
CDR3 protein: CASSTRDRVPPRPQHF
CDR3 DNA: TGTGCCAGTAGTACTCGGGACAGGGTGCCTCCGAGGCCCCAGCATTTT

clone size: NA
J gene: TRBJ2-7
V gene: TRBV5-4
D gene: TRBD2
CDR3 protein: CASSLAPGLPREQYF
CDR3 DNA: TGTGCCAGCAGCTTGGCCCCGGGACTACCTCGCGAGCAGTACTTC

clone size: NA
J gene: TRBJ2-3
V gene: TRBV19
D gene: NA
CDR3 protein: CASSTNSYATDTQYF
CDR3 DNA: TGTGCCAGTAGTACCAACTCCTACGCCACAGATACGCAGTATTTT

clone size: NA
J gene: TRBJ1-3
V gene: TRBV30
D gene: TRBD1
CDR3 protein: CAWEGQPSLSGNTIYF
CDR3 DNA: TGTGCCTGGGAGGGACAGCCGTCTCTCTCTGGAAACACCATATATTTT

clone size: few
J gene: TRBJ2-6
V gene: TRBV19
D gene: NA
CDR3 protein: CASSSGGFSGANVLTF
CDR3 DNA: TGTGCCAGTAGTTCAGGGGGGTTCTCTGGGGCCAACGTCCTGACTTTC

clone size: NA
J gene: TRBJ2-7
V gene: TRBV6-5
D gene: TRBD1
CDR3 protein: CASRTGTGTSYEQYF
CDR3 DNA: TGTGCCAGCAGAACCGGGACAGGGACCTCCTACGAGCAGTACTTC

clone size: NA
J gene: TRBJ2-5
V gene: TRBV7-9
D gene: NA
CDR3 protein: CATDKSLVAGKYQETQYF
CDR3 DNA: TGTGCCACCGATAAGAGCTTAGTTGCAGGGAAGTACCAAGAGACCCAGTACTTC

clone size: NA
J gene: TRBJ2-3
V gene: TRBV19
D gene: NA
CDR3 protein: CASNRATDTQYF
CDR3 DNA: TGTGCCAGTAACAGAGCCACAGATACGCAGTATTTT

clone size: NA
J gene: TRBJ2-2
V gene: TRBV19
D gene: NA
CDR3 protein: CASSILVGELFF
CDR3 DNA: TGTGCCAGTAGTATCCTCGTCGGGGAGCTGTTTTTT

clone size: NA
J gene: TRBJ2-7
V gene: TRBV28
D gene: TRBD1
CDR3 protein: CASSGGQGTGEQYF
CDR3 DNA: TGTGCCAGCAGCGGCGGACAGGGAACGGGAGAGCAGTACTTC

clone size: NA
J gene: TRBJ2-5
V gene: TRBV30
D gene: NA
CDR3 protein: CACSPGPAKETQYF
CDR3 DNA: TGTGCCTGTTCTCCAGGGCCAGCCAAAGAGACCCAGTACTTC

clone size: NA
J gene: TRBJ2-1
V gene: TRBV27
D gene: TRBD2
CDR3 protein: CASTRGGPISNEQFF
CDR3 DNA: TGTGCCAGCACTAGGGGAGGGCCGATTTCTAATGAGCAGTTCTTC

clone size: NA
J gene: TRBJ2-3
V gene: TRBV30
D gene: NA
CDR3 protein: CAWSLGGGWGGTDTQYF
CDR3 DNA: TGTGCCTGGAGTTTAGGAGGGGGCTGGGGGGGCACAGATACGCAGTATTTT

clone size: NA
J gene: TRBJ2-7
V gene: TRBV6-1
D gene: TRBD1
CDR3 protein: CASSDQGQFYEQYF
CDR3 DNA: TGTGCCAGCAGTGACCAGGGACAGTTTTACGAGCAGTACTTC

clone size: NA
J gene: TRBJ2-7
V gene: TRBV6-5
D gene: TRBD2
CDR3 protein: CATVAGGYEQYF
CDR3 DNA: TGTGCCACCGTAGCGGGAGGGTACGAGCAGTACTTC

clone size: NA
J gene: TRBJ2-5
V gene: TRBV5-1
D gene: TRBD1
CDR3 protein: CASSIQGQYQETQYF
CDR3 DNA: TGCGCCAGCAGCATACAGGGACAGTACCAAGAGACCCAGTACTTC

clone size: NA
J gene: TRBJ1-2
V gene: TRBV6-1
D gene: NA
CDR3 protein: CASRNREFGYTF
CDR3 DNA: TGTGCCAGCAGAAACAGGGAATTTGGCTACACCTTC

clone size: once
J gene: TRBJ2-6
V gene: TRBV13
D gene: NA
CDR3 protein: CASSSFSGANVLTF
CDR3 DNA: TGTGCCAGCAGCTCCTTCTCTGGGGCCAACGTCCTGACTTTC

clone size: once
J gene: TRBJ1-1
V gene: TRBV5-4
D gene: TRBD1
CDR3 protein: CASSLERDRGLNTEAFF
CDR3 DNA: TGTGCCAGCAGCTTGGAGAGGGACAGGGGCCTCAACACTGAAGCTTTCTTT

clone size: NA
J gene: TRBJ2-3
V gene: TRBV6-6
D gene: NA
CDR3 protein: CASRRTLSTDTQYF
CDR3 DNA: TGTGCCAGCAGAAGGACACTTAGCACAGATACGCAGTATTTT

clone size: NA
J gene: TRBJ2-7
V gene: TRBV19
D gene: NA
CDR3 protein: CASREGISYEQYF
CDR3 DNA: TGTGCCAGCCGGGAAGGGATATCCTACGAGCAGTACTTC

clone size: NA
J gene: TRBJ1-2
V gene: TRBV28
D gene: NA
CDR3 protein: CASSFQGNYGYTF
CDR3 DNA: TGTGCCAGCAGTTTTCAGGGGAACTATGGCTACACCTTC

clone size: NA
J gene: TRBJ1-1
V gene: TRBV7-2
D gene: TRBD1
CDR3 protein: CASSPRGTGITEAFF
CDR3 DNA: TGTGCCAGCAGCCCTAGGGGGACAGGGATAACTGAAGCTTTCTTT

clone size: NA
J gene: TRBJ2-5
V gene: TRBV29-1
D gene: NA
CDR3 protein: CSVEVGRQSRTQYF
CDR3 DNA: TGCAGCGTTGAAGTAGGTCGACAGAGCCGGACCCAGTACTTC

clone size: once
J gene: TRBJ1-1
V gene: TRBV5-8
D gene: TRBD1
CDR3 protein: CASSVGTGAGTEAFF
CDR3 DNA: TGTGCCAGCAGCGTCGGGACAGGGGCAGGGACTGAAGCTTTCTTT

clone size: once
J gene: TRBJ2-7
V gene: TRBV5-6
D gene: TRBD2
CDR3 protein: CASSLEAAGAVGEQYF
CDR3 DNA: TGTGCCAGCAGCTTGGAGGCGGCGGGAGCGGTGGGGGAGCAGTACTTC

clone size: NA
J gene: TRBJ2-3
V gene: TRBV5-1
D gene: TRBD1
CDR3 protein: CASAQGADTQYF
CDR3 DNA: TGCGCCAGCGCCCAGGGGGCGGATACGCAGTATTTT

clone size: NA
J gene: TRBJ2-2
V gene: TRBV6-6
D gene: NA
CDR3 protein: CASSYYRGRGAGELFF
CDR3 DNA: TGTGCCAGCAGTTATTACAGGGGGCGGGGGGCCGGGGAGCTGTTTTTT

clone size: NA
J gene: TRBJ2-7
V gene: TRBV5-4
D gene: NA
CDR3 protein: CASSLGASYEQYF
CDR3 DNA: TGCGCCAGCAGCTTGGGAGCTTCCTACGAGCAGTACTTC

clone size: NA
J gene: TRBJ1-1
V gene: TRBV7-2
D gene: NA
CDR3 protein: CASSPRTGLNTEAFF
CDR3 DNA: TGTGCCAGCAGCCCTCGTACCGGGTTGAACACTGAAGCTTTCTTT

clone size: few
J gene: TRBJ1-1
V gene: TRBV28
D gene: TRBD1
CDR3 protein: CASSSLQGWGEAFF
CDR3 DNA: TGTGCCAGCAGTTCATTACAGGGGTGGGGTGAAGCTTTCTTT

clone size: NA
J gene: TRBJ2-3
V gene: TRBV30
D gene: TRBD1
CDR3 protein: CAWSRGQGTDTQYF
CDR3 DNA: TGTGCCTGGAGTCGTGGACAGGGAACAGATACGCAGTATTTT

clone size: NA
J gene: TRBJ2-1
V gene: TRBV30
D gene: TRBD2
CDR3 protein: CAWAGASGNYNEQFF
CDR3 DNA: TGTGCCTGGGCCGGGGCTAGCGGGAACTACAATGAGCAGTTCTTC

clone size: NA
J gene: TRBJ1-5
V gene: TRBV6-1
D gene: TRBD1
CDR3 protein: CASSDPTGTGNNQPQHF
CDR3 DNA: TGTGCCAGCAGTGATCCCACCGGGACAGGGAACAATCAGCCCCAGCATTTT

clone size: NA
J gene: TRBJ2-3
V gene: TRBV5-1
D gene: NA
CDR3 protein: CASSLLQPSTDTQYF
CDR3 DNA: TGCGCCAGCAGCTTGCTACAGCCTAGCACAGATACGCAGTATTTT

clone size: NA
J gene: TRBJ2-7
V gene: TRBV11-2
D gene: TRBD2
CDR3 protein: CASSLTSGNDEQYF
CDR3 DNA: TGTGCCAGCAGCCTGACTAGCGGGAATGACGAGCAGTACTTC

clone size: NA
J gene: TRBJ1-2
V gene: TRBV4-3
D gene: NA
CDR3 protein: CASSPGLAPVYGYTF
CDR3 DNA: TGCGCCAGCAGCCCCGGTTTAGCCCCGGTGTATGGCTACACCTTC

clone size: once
J gene: TRBJ2-7
V gene: TRBV9
D gene: NA
CDR3 protein: CASSRGTTPYEQYF
CDR3 DNA: TGTGCCAGCAGCAGGGGGACTACTCCCTACGAGCAGTACTTC

clone size: NA
J gene: TRBJ1-5
V gene: TRBV19
D gene: TRBD1
CDR3 protein: CASSTGTGGGQPQHF
CDR3 DNA: TGTGCCAGTAGTACCGGGACAGGGGGCGGACAGCCCCAGCATTTT

clone size: NA
J gene: TRBJ2-7
V gene: TRBV7-6
D gene: TRBD1
CDR3 protein: CASSRDRGYEQYF
CDR3 DNA: TGTGCCAGCAGCCGGGACAGGGGCTACGAGCAGTACTTC

clone size: NA
J gene: TRBJ2-1
V gene: TRBV7-9
D gene: TRBD2
CDR3 protein: CASTKSLGLAGVYEQFF
CDR3 DNA: TGTGCCAGCACCAAAAGCTTAGGACTAGCGGGAGTCTATGAGCAGTTCTTC

clone size: NA
J gene: TRBJ2-2
V gene: TRBV27
D gene: NA
CDR3 protein: CASSLARLGSGTGELFF
CDR3 DNA: TGTGCCAGCAGTTTAGCCCGACTAGGGTCTGGGACCGGGGAGCTGTTTTTT

clone size: once
J gene: TRBJ1-6
V gene: TRBV27
D gene: TRBD1
CDR3 protein: CASSFHVGGTGHSPLHF
CDR3 DNA: TGTGCCAGCAGTTTTCACGTGGGGGGGACAGGGCATTCACCCCTCCACTTT

clone size: NA
J gene: TRBJ1-2
V gene: TRBV5-1
D gene: NA
CDR3 protein: CASSFEGVNYGYTF
CDR3 DNA: TGCGCCAGCAGCTTTGAAGGGGTCAACTATGGCTACACCTTC

clone size: NA
J gene: TRBJ1-5
V gene: TRBV2
D gene: NA
CDR3 protein: CASSESGQPQHF
CDR3 DNA: TGTGCCAGCAGTGAGTCGGGGCAGCCCCAGCATTTT

clone size: NA
J gene: TRBJ2-1
V gene: TRBV5-1
D gene: NA
CDR3 protein: CASSLDELEQFF
CDR3 DNA: TGCGCCAGCAGCTTGGATGAACTTGAGCAGTTCTTC

clone size: NA
J gene: TRBJ2-3
V gene: TRBV30
D gene: TRBD1
CDR3 protein: CAWSVPWTGDSNTQYF
CDR3 DNA: TGTGCCTGGAGTGTACCCTGGACAGGGGATTCGAATACGCAGTATTTT

clone size: few
J gene: TRBJ1-1
V gene: TRBV5-6
D gene: NA
CDR3 protein: CASRLGGSEAFF
CDR3 DNA: TGTGCCAGCAGACTGGGGGGTTCTGAAGCTTTCTTT

clone size: once
J gene: TRBJ1-3
V gene: TRBV5-4
D gene: TRBD1
CDR3 protein: CASSPSRGHGNTIYF
CDR3 DNA: TGTGCCAGCAGTCCTTCCAGGGGGCACGGAAACACCATATATTTT

clone size: NA
J gene: TRBJ2-2
V gene: TRBV7-3
D gene: TRBD2
CDR3 protein: CASSRTSGELFF
CDR3 DNA: TGTGCCAGCAGCCGGACTAGCGGGGAGCTGTTTTTT